The source of this TCR beta chain is a study of beta chain features in type 1 diabetes. As for the study in general: Age and gender were similar between patients and healthy donors, as were cell yields.

The sequenced template was cDNA made from the entire isolated RNA. Only in-frame clones appear in the TCRdb table, and some are missing; sequencing was by immunoSEQ multiplex PCR. This sample has about 150,000 clones; roughly 50% occur once, and the top ten carry 0.35% to 0.5%. With respect to this clone: Its antigen remains unidentified.

General observations from the study: TCRB CDR3s from Type 1 diabetes patients were moderately but significantly shorter in all four CD4+ subsets.

CD4+ naive, central memory, regulatory and stem cell-like memory cells were sorted via CD45RO/CCR7/CD25/CD127/CD95/CD27. The trim removed 0 bases at V and 7 bases at J, leaving 6 bases unmatched. Germline V gene lookup returns CDR1 LNHNV and CDR2 YYDKDF (reference sequence). The CDR3 runs 15 residues. Material: Tregs from blood. This clonotype was sampled from a man younger than 35 in good health. This chain joins TRBV15 and TRBJ1-2; TRBD1 agrees at 9 bases. The CDR3 sequence is CATSRDRGTGLGYTF. In DNA, the CDR3 is TGTGCCACCAGCAGAGATAGAGGGACAGGGCTTGGCTACACCTTC.